This T cell receptor (beta chain) was captured by sequencing in a study of shared clonotypes between healthy human individuals. Study-wide context: Each donor's CD4 naive and CD4 memory cells filled three plates apiece, CD8 naive two, and CD8 memory one. Study-level points and caveats: Rarefaction curves obtained for sorted subsets showed sequencing incomplete despite large depth.

Libraries were prepared by immunoSEQ multiplex PCR; TCRdb keeps only in-frame clonotypes and omits some of them. Of about 2.4 million clones in the sample, around nine tenths are singletons; the top ten hold about 0.13%. Healthy and HIV-negative, the adult donors had no recent acute infections or vaccinations. With 11 bases clipped from V and 1 base from J, the junction kept 5 bases outside the gene matches. This CDR3 has 13 residues. Germline values: CDR1 LNHDA, CDR2 SQIVND (reference sequence). On this clone itself: What it binds is unknown.

The chain uses TRBV19 and TRBJ1-1; 9 nucleotides match TRBD1. This receptor was identified in a man between 18 and 35 years old in good health. Sequencing was done on a sample of naive CD4+ T cells sorted from blood. The subset here: CD45RA+ positively selected. As DNA, the CDR3 is TGTGCCGCTTGGGGACAGGGGAACACTGAAGCTTTCTTT. Protein: CAAWGQGNTEAFF.